These 7 T cell receptor beta chains were sequenced from one sample in a study of CD8+ T cells in alopecia areata (dated by TCRdb to 2017 to 2018). Libraries were constructed by the immunoSEQ multiplex PCR assay. RNA was extracted from all samples and reverse transcribed into cDNA as template for TCR sequencing. Here the immuneACCESS table is served through TCRdb, limited to in-frame sequences with V and J called. Missing clones are a known gap in these copies; in checked studies unresolved V genes cover under half, and the rest lacks a known reason. Recorded for this sample are around 120,000 clones; over 60% of them occurred a single time. The ten top clones hold under 7.5% of the sample. The time point label of this sample denotes: about 4 weeks on oral tofacitinib. The meaning of the sample's treatment or condition label: oral pan-JAK inhibitor, 5-10 mg twice daily. Sequenced material: CD4+ T cells sorted from blood, taken at week 4, from a patient treated with tofacitinib. These receptors were obtained from a human donor with alopecia areata.

This clone was observed a single time. The chain uses TRBV29-1 and TRBJ1-2; D gene uncertain. The CDR3 is 13 amino acids. V was trimmed by 3 bases and J by 2 bases, leaving 10 bases between them. Germline-derived CDR1 and CDR2 are SQVTM and ANQGSEA. CDR3 sequence reads: CSVELLSNYGYTF. CDR3 DNA sequence: TGCAGCGTTGAGCTCCTGTCCAACTATGGCTACACCTTC.

This chain joins TRBV5-4 and TRBJ2-5; TRBD1 matches at 10 bases. CDR1 is SGHNT and CDR2 is YYREEE in the germline V gene (reference sequence). This CDR3 has 18 residues. V shed 5 bases, J shed 7 bases, and the junction held 20 bases outside the gene matches. CDR3: CASRLTPPGQGRPTTQYF. Written as DNA, the CDR3 is TGTGCCAGCAGGCTCACCCCCCCGGGACAGGGGCGCCCCACGACCCAGTACTTC.

The V gene is TRBV6-5, the J gene TRBJ2-5, with a tentative D call TRBD1 (6 bases). CDR1 is MNHEY and CDR2 is SVGAGI in the germline V gene. The V and J ends lost 6 bases and 2 bases respectively, with 16 bases between them. The CDR3 has 15 amino acids. CDR3 in amino acids: CASRIQGWAQETQYF. The CDR3 bases are TGTGCCAGCAGAATACAGGGTTGGGCTCAAGAGACCCAGTACTTC.

The rearrangement links TRBV9 to TRBJ2-2; D is unresolved. The V gene's germline CDR1 is SGDLS and CDR2 YYNGEE. This CDR3 has 14 residues. Trimming took 7 bases from V and 4 from J, leaving 14 bases between them. CDR3 DNA sequence: TGTGCCAGCGGTGGCAGGTCGGGCACCGGGGAGCTGTTTTTT. Protein sequence: CASGGRSGTGELFF.

This chain links TRBV5-6 with TRBJ1-1; 8 nucleotides line up with TRBD1. The CDR3 totals 15 residues. V lost 1 base to trimming and J lost 5 bases; unmatched junction nucleotides: 7. Germline loops: CDR1 SGHDT, CDR2 YYEEEE. CDR3 in DNA: TGTGCCAGCAGCTTGAGGACAGGGATTAGGACTGAAGCTTTCTTT. Encoded protein: CASSLRTGIRTEAFF.

This chain connects TRBV6-5 to TRBJ2-7; 7 nucleotides match TRBD2. Germline-derived CDR1 and CDR2 are MNHEY and SVGAGI. Trimming took 5 bases from V and 6 from J; bases not matched to a gene: 10. The CDR3 contains 14 residues. CDR3 nucleotide sequence: TGTGCCAGCAGTCAAGGGGCGGGAGCTTCCGAGCAGTACTTC. Translated, it gives CASSQGAGASEQYF.

The V and J genes are TRBV5-1 and TRBJ1-1; D is unresolved. V dropped 4 bases and J dropped 6 bases, with 19 bases sitting between them. The CDR3 covers 15 residues. The germline V gene encodes CDR1 SGHRS and CDR2 YFSETQ. CDR3 protein: CASSRGEGRGAEAFF. The DNA of the CDR3 is TGCGCCAGCAGCCGCGGTGAAGGGCGGGGTGCTGAAGCTTTCTTT.